This entry concerns a single TCR beta chain. Its antigen is not identified. In each case, RNA was isolated and then reverse transcribed into cDNA as the sequencing template. The table came from immunoSEQ multiplex PCR; TCRdb's copy has only in-frame clones and leaves some out. The data contain nearly 200,000 clones, about three fifths of them seen just once; the ten biggest clones take up roughly 5%. The data were taken from a study of CD8+ T cells in alopecia areata. Study at large: Tofacitinib dosing lasted 6 to 18 months, which was then followed by 6 months off drug.

Documented treatment: oral pan-JAK inhibitor, 5-10 mg twice daily. From alopecia areata patients, lesional scalp punch biopsies and peripheral blood were collected. The germline gives CDR1 MNHNY, CDR2 SVGAGI (reference sequence). Between the trimmed V and J ends, which lost 5 bases and 10 bases, there was a span of 11 bases. The CDR3 has 12 amino acids. Study-level results: Sequencing of scalp tissue also captures the resident alphabeta T cells of normal skin. Scalp clonality and expanded CD8+ clones among the top 100 fell significantly with tofacitinib.

The chain uses TRBV6-6 and TRBJ2-2; D assignment may be TRBD1 or TRBD2 (5 bases each). The input for sequencing was CD4+ T cells sorted from blood, taken at week 24, from a patient treated with tofacitinib. The source of this sequence is a human donor with alopecia areata. CDR3 DNA: TGTGCCAGCAGTAAGGGACGTGTGGAGCTGTTTTTT. Its translation: CASSKGRVELFF.